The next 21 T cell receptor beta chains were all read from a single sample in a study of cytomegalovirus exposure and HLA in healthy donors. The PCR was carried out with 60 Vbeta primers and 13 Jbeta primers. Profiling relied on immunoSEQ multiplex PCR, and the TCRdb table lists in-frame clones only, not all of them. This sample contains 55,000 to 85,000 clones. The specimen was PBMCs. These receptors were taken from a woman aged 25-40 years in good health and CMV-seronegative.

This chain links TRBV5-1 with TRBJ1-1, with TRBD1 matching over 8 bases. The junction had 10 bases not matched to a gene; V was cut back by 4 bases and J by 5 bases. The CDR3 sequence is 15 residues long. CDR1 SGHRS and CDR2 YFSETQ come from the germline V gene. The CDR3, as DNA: TGCGCCAGCAGCCCCGACGGACAGGGTTATACTGAAGCTTTCTTT. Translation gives CASSPDGQGYTEAFF.

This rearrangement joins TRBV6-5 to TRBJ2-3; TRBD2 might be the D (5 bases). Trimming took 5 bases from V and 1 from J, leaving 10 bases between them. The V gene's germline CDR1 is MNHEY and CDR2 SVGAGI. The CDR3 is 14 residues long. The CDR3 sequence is CASSPGLGTDTQYF. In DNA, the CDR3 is TGTGCCAGCAGTCCCGGACTCGGCACAGATACGCAGTATTTT.

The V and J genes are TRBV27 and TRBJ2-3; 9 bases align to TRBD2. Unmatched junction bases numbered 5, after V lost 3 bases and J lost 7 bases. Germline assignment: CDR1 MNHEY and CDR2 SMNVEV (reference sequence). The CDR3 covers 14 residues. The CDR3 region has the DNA TGTGCCAGCAGTTTGGGGCTAGCGGGGAATACGCAGTATTTT. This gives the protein CASSLGLAGNTQYF.

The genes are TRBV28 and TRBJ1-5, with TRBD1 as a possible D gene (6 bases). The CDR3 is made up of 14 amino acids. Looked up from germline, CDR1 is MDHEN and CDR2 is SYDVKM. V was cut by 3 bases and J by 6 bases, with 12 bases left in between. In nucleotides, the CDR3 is TGTGCCAGCAGTTTCCCACAGGGCGGTCAGCCCCAGCATTTT. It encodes CASSFPQGGQPQHF.

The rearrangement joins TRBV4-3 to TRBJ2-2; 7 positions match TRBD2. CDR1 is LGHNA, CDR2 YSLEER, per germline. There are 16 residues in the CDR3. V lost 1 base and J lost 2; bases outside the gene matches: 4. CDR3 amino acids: CASSQVGGANTGELFF. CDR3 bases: TGCGCCAGCAGCCAAGTGGGAGGGGCAAACACCGGGGAGCTGTTTTTT.

The CDR3 reads CASSEYLAGGRDTQYF. In DNA, the CDR3 is TGTGCCAGCAGTGAATATCTAGCGGGGGGGCGGGATACGCAGTATTTT. The V gene is TRBV25-1, the J gene TRBJ2-3, with 12 bases aligning to TRBD2. The V gene end was trimmed by 0 bases and the J gene end by 6 bases; junction bases not matched to a gene: 4. The CDR3 runs to 16 residues. Germline V lookup: CDR1 MGHDK, CDR2 SYGVNS.

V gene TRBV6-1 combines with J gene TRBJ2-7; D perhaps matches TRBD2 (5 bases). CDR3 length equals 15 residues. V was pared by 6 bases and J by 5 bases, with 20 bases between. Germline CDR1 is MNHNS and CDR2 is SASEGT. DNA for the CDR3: TGTGCCAGCAGCGAAACCGGGGTTCCCCCCCACGAGCAGTACTTC. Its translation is CASSETGVPPHEQYF.

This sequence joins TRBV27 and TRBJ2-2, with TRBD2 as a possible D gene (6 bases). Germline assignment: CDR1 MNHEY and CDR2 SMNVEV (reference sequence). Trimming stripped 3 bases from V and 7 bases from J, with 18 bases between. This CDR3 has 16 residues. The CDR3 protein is CASSFWGTGRDGELFF. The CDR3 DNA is TGTGCCAGCAGTTTTTGGGGGACTGGGCGAGACGGGGAGCTGTTTTTT.

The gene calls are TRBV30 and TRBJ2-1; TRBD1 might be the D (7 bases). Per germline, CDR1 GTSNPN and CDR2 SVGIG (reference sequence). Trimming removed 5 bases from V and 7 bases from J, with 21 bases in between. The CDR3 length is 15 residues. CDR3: CAWGGQGGAGNEQFF. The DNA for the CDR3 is TGTGCCTGGGGGGGCCAGGGGGGCGCGGGGAATGAGCAGTTCTTC.

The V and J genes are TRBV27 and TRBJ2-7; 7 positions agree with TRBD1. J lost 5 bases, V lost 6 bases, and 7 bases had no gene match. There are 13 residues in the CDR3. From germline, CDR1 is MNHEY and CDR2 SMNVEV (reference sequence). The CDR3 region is CASSLVGGHEQYF. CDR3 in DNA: TGTGCCAGCAGCTTGGTAGGGGGCCACGAGCAGTACTTC.

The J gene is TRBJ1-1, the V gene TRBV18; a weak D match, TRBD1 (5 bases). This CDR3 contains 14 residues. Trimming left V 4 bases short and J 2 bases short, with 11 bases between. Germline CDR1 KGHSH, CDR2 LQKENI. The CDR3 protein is CASSLGVLNTEAFF. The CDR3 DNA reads TGTGCCAGCTCACTAGGGGTTCTTAACACTGAAGCTTTCTTT. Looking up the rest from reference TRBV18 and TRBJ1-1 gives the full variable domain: NAGVMQNPRHLVRRRGQEARLRCSPMKGHSHVYWYRQLPEEGLKFMVYLQKENIIDESGMPKERFSAEFPKEGPSILRIQQVVRGDSAAYFCASSLGVLNTEAFFGQGTRLTVV.

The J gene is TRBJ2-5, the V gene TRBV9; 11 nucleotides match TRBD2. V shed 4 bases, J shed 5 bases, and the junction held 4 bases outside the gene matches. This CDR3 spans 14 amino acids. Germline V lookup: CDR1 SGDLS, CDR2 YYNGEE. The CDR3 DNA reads TGTGCCAGCAGCCTCCGACTAGCGGGGGAGACCCAGTACTTC. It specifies CASSLRLAGETQYF.

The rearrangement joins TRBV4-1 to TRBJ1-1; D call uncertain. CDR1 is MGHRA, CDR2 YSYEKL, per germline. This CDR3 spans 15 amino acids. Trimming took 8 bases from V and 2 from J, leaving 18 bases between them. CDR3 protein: CASSPMEGSNTEAFF. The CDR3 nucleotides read TGCGCCAGCTCGCCGATGGAGGGAAGTAACACTGAAGCTTTCTTT.

The CDR3 nucleotides are TGCGCCAGCAGCCCACTAGCGGGAGGTGTATACGAGCAGTACTTC. Its translation: CASSPLAGGVYEQYF. The chain uses TRBV4-1 and TRBJ2-7; 12 bases are a match to TRBD2. Germline V lookup: CDR1 MGHRA, CDR2 YSYEKL. Trimming removed 4 bases from V and 4 bases from J; junction bases left unmatched: 5. The CDR3 has 15 residues.

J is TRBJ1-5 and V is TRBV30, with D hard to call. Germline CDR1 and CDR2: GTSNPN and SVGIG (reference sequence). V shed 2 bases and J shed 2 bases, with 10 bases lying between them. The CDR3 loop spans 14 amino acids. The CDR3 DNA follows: TGTGCCTGGAGTTCGGGTTGGGGCAATCAGCCCCAGCATTTT. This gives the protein CAWSSGWGNQPQHF.

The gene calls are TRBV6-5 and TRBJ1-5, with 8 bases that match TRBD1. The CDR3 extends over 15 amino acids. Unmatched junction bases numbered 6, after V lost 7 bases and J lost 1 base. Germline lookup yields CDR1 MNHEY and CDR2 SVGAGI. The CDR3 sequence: CASKQDRGSNQPQHF. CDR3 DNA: TGTGCCAGCAAGCAAGACAGGGGCAGCAATCAGCCCCAGCATTTT.

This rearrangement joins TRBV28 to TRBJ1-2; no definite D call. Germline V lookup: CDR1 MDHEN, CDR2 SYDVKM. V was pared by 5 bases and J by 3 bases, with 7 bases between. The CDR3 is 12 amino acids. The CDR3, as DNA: TGTGCCAGCAGTAACTTGGACTATGGCTACACCTTC. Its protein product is CASSNLDYGYTF.

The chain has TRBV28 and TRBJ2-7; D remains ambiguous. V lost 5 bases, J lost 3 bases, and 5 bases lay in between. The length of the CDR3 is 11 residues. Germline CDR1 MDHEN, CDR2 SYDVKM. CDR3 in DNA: TGTGCCAGCAGTATCTACTACGAGCAGTACTTC. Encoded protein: CASSIYYEQYF.

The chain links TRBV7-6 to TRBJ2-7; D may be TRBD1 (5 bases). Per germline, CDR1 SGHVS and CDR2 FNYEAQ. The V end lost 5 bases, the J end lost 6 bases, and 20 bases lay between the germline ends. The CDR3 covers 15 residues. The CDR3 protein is CASSLPAGFPSEQYF. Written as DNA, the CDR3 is TGTGCCAGCAGCCTCCCGGCAGGGTTCCCATCCGAGCAGTACTTC.

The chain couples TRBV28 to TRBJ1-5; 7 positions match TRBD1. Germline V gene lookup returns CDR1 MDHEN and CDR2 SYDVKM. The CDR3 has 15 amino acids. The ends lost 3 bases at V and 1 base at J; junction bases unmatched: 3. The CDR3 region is CASSFNRGSNQPQHF. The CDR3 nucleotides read TGTGCCAGCAGTTTTAACAGGGGAAGCAATCAGCCCCAGCATTTT.

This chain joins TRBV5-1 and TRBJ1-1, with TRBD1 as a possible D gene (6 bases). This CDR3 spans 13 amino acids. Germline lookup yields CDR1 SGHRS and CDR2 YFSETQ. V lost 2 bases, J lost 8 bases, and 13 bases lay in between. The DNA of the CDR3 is TGCGCCAGCAGCTTCCTGGGGACAAAGGAAGCTTTCTTT. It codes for CASSFLGTKEAFF.